This is a list of T cell receptor beta chains from one sample in a study of blood T cell repertoires in COVID-19. The repertoire was sequenced with immunoSEQ multiplex PCR; TCRdb's copy has only in-frame clones and lacks some. Of roughly 160,000 clones listed, around 82% are singletons. Source material: peripheral blood. Receptors were obtained from a man aged 65-85 years with active or convalescent COVID-19. Each CDR3 is given with its conserved first and last residue. The D gene is left open where the match is weak. The size field is filled for only some rows; it gives once, few, many or a size class.

CDR3aa | CDR3nt | j_gene | v_gene | abundance | d_gene
CASSLGQSPYNEQFF | TGCGCCAGCAGCTTAGGACAGAGCCCTTACAATGAGCAGTTCTTC | TRBJ2-1 | TRBV5-1 | once | NA
CASQINRDRLPGNTIYF | TGCGCCAGCCAAATTAACAGGGATCGGTTGCCAGGAAACACCATATATTTT | TRBJ1-3 | TRBV10-2 | NA | NA
CASSLEHREPASTGELFF | TGCGCCAGCAGCTTGGAACACCGGGAGCCGGCGAGCACCGGGGAGCTGTTTTTT | TRBJ2-2 | TRBV5-1 | NA | NA
CASSLAGGGNSPLHF | TGTGCCAGCAGCTTGGCGGGGGGGGGTAATTCACCCCTCCACTTT | TRBJ1-6 | TRBV5-5 | NA | NA
CASSDLVGQGDGYTF | TGTGCCAGTAGCGACCTAGTTGGACAGGGTGATGGCTACACCTTC | TRBJ1-2 | TRBV19 | NA | TRBD1
CASSLGFWRSSGANVLTF | TGTGCCAGCAGTCTCGGGTTTTGGCGGAGCTCTGGGGCCAACGTCCTGACTTTC | TRBJ2-6 | TRBV3-1/TRBV3-2 | NA | NA
CASSVGGGGHTEAFF | TGTGCCAGCAGCGTAGGTGGAGGGGGCCACACTGAAGCTTTCTTT | TRBJ1-1 | TRBV9 | NA | TRBD1
CSAQGQGGTEAFF | TGCAGCGCCCAGGGACAGGGTGGAACTGAAGCTTTCTTT | TRBJ1-1 | TRBV29-1 | few | TRBD1
CASKPHGEGAGQQQYF | TGTGCCAGCAAACCCCACGGAGAGGGGGCTGGTCAACAGCAGTACTTC | TRBJ2-7 | TRBV3-1/TRBV3-2 | NA | TRBD1
CASSRLAGGTGELFF | TGTGCCAGTTCAAGACTAGCGGGAGGCACCGGGGAGCTGTTTTTT | TRBJ2-2 | TRBV11-2 | once | TRBD2
CASSYGQVNTEAFF | TGTGCCAGCAGTTACGGACAGGTGAACACTGAAGCTTTCTTT | TRBJ1-1 | TRBV6-5 | NA | TRBD1
CASSPSYRDGETQYF | TGTGCCAGCAGCCCCTCTTACAGGGACGGGGAGACCCAGTACTTC | TRBJ2-5 | TRBV11-3 | NA | NA
CASSTRTGNGQPQHF | TGTGCCAGCAGTACACGGACAGGGAACGGTCAGCCCCAGCATTTT | TRBJ1-5 | TRBV6-2/TRBV6-3 | few | TRBD1
CASSLASYSNSYNEQFF | TGTGCCAGCAGCTTAGCCTCCTACAGTAACTCCTACAATGAGCAGTTCTTC | TRBJ2-1 | TRBV7-6 | NA | NA
CAWSPGEKLFF | TGTGCCTGGAGTCCAGGGGAAAAACTGTTTTTT | TRBJ1-4 | TRBV30 | NA | NA
CAWSVGGRSTDTQYF | TGTGCCTGGAGTGTAGGCGGGAGGAGCACAGATACGCAGTATTTT | TRBJ2-3 | TRBV30 | NA | TRBD2
CASSYTRASRFYNEQFF | TGTGCCAGCAGTTATACCAGGGCCTCAAGGTTCTACAATGAGCAGTTCTTC | TRBJ2-1 | TRBV6-2/TRBV6-3 | NA | NA
CASSQDTGPYEQYF | TGCGCCAGCAGCCAAGATACAGGTCCCTACGAGCAGTACTTC | TRBJ2-7 | TRBV4-3 | NA | NA
CASHPGQGATGELFF | TGTGCCAGTCACCCGGGACAGGGGGCGACCGGGGAGCTGTTTTTT | TRBJ2-2 | TRBV19 | NA | TRBD1
CASSLSLQETQYF | TGTGCCAGCAGCTTATCCCTCCAAGAGACCCAGTACTTC | TRBJ2-5 | TRBV7-3 | NA | NA
CASSTSGSPSYEQFF | TGTGCCAGCAGCACGAGCGGGAGTCCTTCCTATGAGCAGTTCTTC | TRBJ2-1 | TRBV9 | NA | TRBD2
CASSELAYTDTQYF | TGTGCCAGCAGTGAATTGGCTTACACAGATACGCAGTATTTT | TRBJ2-3 | TRBV25-1 | NA | NA